Each of the 3 T cell receptor beta chains below was sequenced from the same sample in a study of beta chain features in type 1 diabetes. Study-level points and caveats: Type 1 diabetes patients showed a moderate but significant shortening of TCRB CDR3s in all four CD4+ subsets.

No antigen has been identified for these receptors. Every bit of the isolated RNA underwent reverse transcription, so sequencing read expressed TCRB transcripts. Method: immunoSEQ multiplex PCR; TCRdb's copy keeps in-frame clones and lacks some. The sample lists hundreds of thousands of clones; more than 13% were seen once. The sample was naive CD4+ T cells from blood. The source is a young man with type 1 diabetes.

Only a few counts were recorded for this clone. It is unclear where the CDR3 begins or ends on the DNA, so no DNA is shown, and the CDR3 is as TCRdb lists it. The chain uses TRBV13 and TRBJ2-7. CDR1 and CDR2 from the germline V gene are PRHDT and FYEKMQ (reference sequence). The CDR3 has 12 amino acids, counting both end residues. The CDR3 sequence is CASSLLRAEQYF.

The table lists this clone with a few counts. The V gene is TRBV27, the J gene TRBJ2-7; TRBD2 might be the D (7 bases). The CDR3 spans 15 residues. Trimming took off 6 bases at V and 2 bases at J, with 17 bases between the two ends. Per the germline V gene, CDR1 is MNHEY and CDR2 is SMNVEV (reference sequence). CDR3 region: CASSRGGGLAYEQYF. DNA for the CDR3: TGTGCCAGCAGCCGGGGAGGGGGGCTGGCCTACGAGCAGTACTTC.

V usage is TRBV10-3 and J usage is TRBJ2-3, with 11 bases that match TRBD2. The CDR3 runs 17 residues. Germline V gives CDR1 ENHRY, CDR2 SYGVKD. V lost 3 bases, J lost 2 bases, and 7 bases stayed unmatched. Here the CDR3 DNA reads TGTGCCATCAGTGAAGGGCTAGCGGGGGGAACCACAGATACGCAGTATTTT. It translates to CAISEGLAGGTTDTQYF.